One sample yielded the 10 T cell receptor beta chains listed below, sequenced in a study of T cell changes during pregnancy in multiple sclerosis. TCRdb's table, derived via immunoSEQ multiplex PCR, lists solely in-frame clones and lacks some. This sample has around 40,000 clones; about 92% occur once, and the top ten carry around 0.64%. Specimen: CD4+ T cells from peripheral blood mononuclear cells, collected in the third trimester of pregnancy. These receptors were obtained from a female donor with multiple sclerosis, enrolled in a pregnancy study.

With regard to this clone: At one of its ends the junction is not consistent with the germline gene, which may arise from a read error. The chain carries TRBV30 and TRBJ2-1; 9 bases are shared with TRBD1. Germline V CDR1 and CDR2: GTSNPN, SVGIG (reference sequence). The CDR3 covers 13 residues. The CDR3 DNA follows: TGTGCCTGGAAGGGGGACAGGGTCAATGCGCAGTTCTTC. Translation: CAWKGDRVNAQFF.

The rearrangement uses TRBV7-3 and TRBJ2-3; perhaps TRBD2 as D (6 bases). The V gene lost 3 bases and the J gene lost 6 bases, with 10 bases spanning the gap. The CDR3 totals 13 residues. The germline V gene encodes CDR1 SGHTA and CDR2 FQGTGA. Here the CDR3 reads CASSFGGADTQYF. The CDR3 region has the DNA TGTGCCAGCAGCTTTGGAGGGGCGGATACGCAGTATTTT.

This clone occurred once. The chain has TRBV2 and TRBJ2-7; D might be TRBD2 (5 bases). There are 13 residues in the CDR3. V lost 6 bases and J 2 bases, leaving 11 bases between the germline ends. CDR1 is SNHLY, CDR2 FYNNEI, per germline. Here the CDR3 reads CASRVDGTYEQYF. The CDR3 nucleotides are TGTGCCAGCAGGGTCGACGGGACCTACGAGCAGTACTTC.

The CDR3 loop is CASTLTRAGGPNNEQFF. Written as DNA, the CDR3 is TGTGCCAGCACCCTGACGCGGGCGGGGGGGCCGAACAATGAGCAGTTCTTC. The chain employs TRBV2 and TRBJ2-1, with 9 bases aligning to TRBD2. The CDR3 loop spans 17 amino acids. V lost 7 bases and J lost 5; bases outside the gene matches: 15. Germline loops: CDR1 SNHLY, CDR2 FYNNEI.

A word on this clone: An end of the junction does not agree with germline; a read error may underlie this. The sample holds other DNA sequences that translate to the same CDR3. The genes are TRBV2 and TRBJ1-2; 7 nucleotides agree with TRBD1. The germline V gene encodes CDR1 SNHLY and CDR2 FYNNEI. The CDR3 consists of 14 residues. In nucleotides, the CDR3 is TGTGCCAGCAGGATACCCGGGACAGAGTATGGTTACACCTTC. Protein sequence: CASRIPGTEYGYTF.

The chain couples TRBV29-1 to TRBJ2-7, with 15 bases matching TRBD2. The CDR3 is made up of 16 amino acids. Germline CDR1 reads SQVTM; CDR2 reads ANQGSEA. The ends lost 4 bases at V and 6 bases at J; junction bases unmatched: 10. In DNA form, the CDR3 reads TGCAGCGTTGGCGGACTAGCGGGAGGGGGAGTGCGCGAGCAGTACTTC. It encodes CSVGGLAGGGVREQYF.

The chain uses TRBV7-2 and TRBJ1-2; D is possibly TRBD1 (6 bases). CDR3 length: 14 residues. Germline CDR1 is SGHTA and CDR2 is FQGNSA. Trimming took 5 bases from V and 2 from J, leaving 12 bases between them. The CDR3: CASSRDRGNYGYTF. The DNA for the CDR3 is TGTGCCAGCAGCCGAGATAGGGGGAACTATGGCTACACCTTC.

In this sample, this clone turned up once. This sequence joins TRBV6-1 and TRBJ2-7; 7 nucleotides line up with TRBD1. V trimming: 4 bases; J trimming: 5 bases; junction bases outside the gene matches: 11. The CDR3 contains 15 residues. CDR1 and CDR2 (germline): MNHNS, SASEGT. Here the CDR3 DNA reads TGTGCCAGCAGTGGAACCTGGGACAGTCAGGACGAGCAGTACTTC. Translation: CASSGTWDSQDEQYF.

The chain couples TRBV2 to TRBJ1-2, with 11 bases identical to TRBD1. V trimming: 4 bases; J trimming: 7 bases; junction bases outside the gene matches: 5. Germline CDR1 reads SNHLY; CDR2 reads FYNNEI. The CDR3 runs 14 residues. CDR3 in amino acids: CASSGGQGARGYTF. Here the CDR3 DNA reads TGTGCCAGCAGTGGAGGACAGGGGGCTCGTGGCTACACCTTC.

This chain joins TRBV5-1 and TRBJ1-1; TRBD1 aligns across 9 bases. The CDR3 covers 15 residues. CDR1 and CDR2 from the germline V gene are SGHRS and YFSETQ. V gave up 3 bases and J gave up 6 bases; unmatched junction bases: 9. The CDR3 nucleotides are TGCGCCAGCAGCTCGCAGGGACAGGGAATCTCTGAAGCTTTCTTT. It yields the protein CASSSQGQGISEAFF.